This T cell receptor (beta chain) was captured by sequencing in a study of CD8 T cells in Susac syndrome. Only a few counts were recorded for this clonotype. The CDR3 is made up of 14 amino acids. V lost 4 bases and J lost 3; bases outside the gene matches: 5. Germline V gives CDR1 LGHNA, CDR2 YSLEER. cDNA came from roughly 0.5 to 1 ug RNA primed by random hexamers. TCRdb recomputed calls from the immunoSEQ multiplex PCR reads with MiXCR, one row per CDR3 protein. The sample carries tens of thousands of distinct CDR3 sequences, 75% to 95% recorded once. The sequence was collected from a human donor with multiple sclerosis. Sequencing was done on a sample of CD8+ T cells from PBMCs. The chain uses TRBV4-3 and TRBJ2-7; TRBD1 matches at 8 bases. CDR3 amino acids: CASSPRQGSYEQYF. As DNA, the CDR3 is TGCGCCAGCAGCCCCAGACAGGGGAGCTACGAGCAGTACTTC.